This T cell receptor (beta chain) was recorded in a study of tumor-infiltrating lymphocytes in glioblastoma multiforme. V dropped 3 bases and J dropped 3 bases, with 7 bases sitting between them. The CDR3 has 13 amino acids. Germline values: CDR1 SGHAT, CDR2 FQNNGV. A note on this clonotype: Antigen unknown.

Broader study findings: RNA-based TCR sequencing may distort clone frequencies, since cells carry unequal TCR transcript numbers. T cells were not sorted into functional subsets.

TCR beta libraries were built from RNA through three nested multiplex PCR rounds using modified ARM-PCR. Input was about 450 ng total RNA, reverse-transcribed with a C-beta primer. TCRdb re-called the multiplex PCR reads through MiXCR, storing one row per CDR3 protein. This table holds 25,000 to 40,000 distinct CDR3 sequences, about 64% found once. V is TRBV11-2 and J is TRBJ2-3; D not resolved. Sequences were obtained from brain tumor tissue. This TCR was sampled from a male donor with glioblastoma. CDR3: CASSFQGTDTQYF. The DNA for the CDR3 is TGTGCCAGCAGCTTCCAAGGAACAGATACGCAGTATTTT.